The clone carrying this T cell receptor (beta chain) was found many times. As yet, its antigen is unknown. These data come from a study of T cells in Graves' hyperthyroidism and ophthalmopathy. Study observations and caveats: Separation of ophthalmopathy from stable hyperthyroidism was achieved by a 13 V-J model. Blood samples included most of the expanded thyroid clonotypes exceeding 0.001.

It was RNA transcripts that yielded the amplified TCR beta CDR3 regions. First-round RT-PCR of the TCR CDR3 relied on the HTBI primer set. TCRdb called the multiplex PCR reads again in MiXCR, with one record for every CDR3 protein. The sample holds roughly 580,000 distinct CDR3 sequences; roughly 13% are singletons and the top ten take around 5.4%. This CDR3 has 12 residues. Germline V gene data show CDR1 as MDHEN and CDR2 as SYDVKM. The V gene end was trimmed by 6 bases and the J gene end by 5 bases; junction bases not matched to a gene: 1. Sequenced input: blood. This sequence joins TRBV28 and TRBJ2-1; TRBD2 matches 7 bases. The TCR sequence derives from a woman aged 25-40 years with Graves' hyperthyroidism that later progressed to Graves' ophthalmopathy. DNA of the CDR3: TGTGCCAGCAGGGGAGGGGACAATGAGCAGTTCTTC. Translated: CASRGGDNEQFF.